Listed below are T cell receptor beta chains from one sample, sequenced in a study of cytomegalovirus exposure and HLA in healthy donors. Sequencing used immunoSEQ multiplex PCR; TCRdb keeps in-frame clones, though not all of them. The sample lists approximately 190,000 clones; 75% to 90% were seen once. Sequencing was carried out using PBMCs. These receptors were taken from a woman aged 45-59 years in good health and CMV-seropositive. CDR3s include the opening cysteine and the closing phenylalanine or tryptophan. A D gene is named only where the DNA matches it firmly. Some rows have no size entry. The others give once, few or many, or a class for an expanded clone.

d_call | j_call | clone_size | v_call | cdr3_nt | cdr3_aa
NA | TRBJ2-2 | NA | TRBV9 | TGTGCCAGCAGCGTAGAGAGGGGAGGTACTACGGAGCTGTTTTTT | CASSVERGGTTELFF
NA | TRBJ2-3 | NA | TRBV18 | TGTGCCAGCTCACCACCGGGGCGGGGTGCAGGCCTGGAGTATTTT | CASSPPGRGAGLEYF
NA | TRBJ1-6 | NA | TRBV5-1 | TGCGCCAGCAGCTTAATGCGGCAGGGAGGCAATTCACCCCTCCACTTT | CASSLMRQGGNSPLHF
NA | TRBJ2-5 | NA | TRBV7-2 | TGTGCCAGCAGCTTAGTTGGACAGCAAGAGACCCAGTACTTC | CASSLVGQQETQYF
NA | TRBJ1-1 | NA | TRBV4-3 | TGCGCCAGCAGCCAAGACACAGGTAACACTGAAGCTTTCTTT | CASSQDTGNTEAFF
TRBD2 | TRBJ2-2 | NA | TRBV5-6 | TGTGCCAGCAGCTTGGCCGGGGCAGCGGGGGGGCCCGGGGAGCTGTTTTTT | CASSLAGAAGGPGELFF
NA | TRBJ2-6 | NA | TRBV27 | TGTGCCACCGGCCCAGGGCGCTCTGGGGCCAACGTCCTGACTTTC | CATGPGRSGANVLTF
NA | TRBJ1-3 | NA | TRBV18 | TGTGCCAGCTCACGGACACATAGCCCTGGAAACACCATATATTTT | CASSRTHSPGNTIYF
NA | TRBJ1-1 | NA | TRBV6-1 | TGTGCCAGCAGTGAAGGGAACCCCGAGGGCACTGAAGCTTTCTTT | CASSEGNPEGTEAFF
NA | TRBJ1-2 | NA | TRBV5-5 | TGTGCCAGCAGCTTAGTGTTCGGGGAGGACTATGGCTACACCTTC | CASSLVFGEDYGYTF
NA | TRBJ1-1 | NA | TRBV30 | TGTGCCTGGAGTGTACTATCGGGGAGGAACACTGAAGCTTTCTTT | CAWSVLSGRNTEAFF
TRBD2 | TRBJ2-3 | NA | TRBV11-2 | TGTGCCAGCAGCTCTGGGACTAGCGGGGGGGCGCGAACGCAGTATTTT | CASSSGTSGGARTQYF
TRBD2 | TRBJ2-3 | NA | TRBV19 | TGTGCCAGTAGCCCCGGGACTAGCGGCACAGATACGCAGTATTTT | CASSPGTSGTDTQYF
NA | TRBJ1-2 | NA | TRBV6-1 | TGTGCCAGCAGGGGCACATCCTATGGCTACACCTTC | CASRGTSYGYTF
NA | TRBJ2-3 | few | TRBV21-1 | TGTGCCAGCAGCACTCCCCCGCTAGCGGGGGGGCCGGATACGCAGTATTTT | CASSTPPLAGGPDTQYF
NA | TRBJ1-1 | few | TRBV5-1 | TGCGCCAGCAGCTTGGATGGAGGGGCCGGGACTGAAGCTTTCTTT | CASSLDGGAGTEAFF
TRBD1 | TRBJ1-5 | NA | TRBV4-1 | TGCGCCAGCAGCCAAGGACTATACAGGGGAAGCAATCAGCCCCAGCATTTT | CASSQGLYRGSNQPQHF
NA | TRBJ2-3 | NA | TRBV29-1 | TGCAGCGTTGACAGGGACACAGATACGCAGTATTTT | CSVDRDTDTQYF
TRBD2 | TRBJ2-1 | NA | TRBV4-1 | TGCGCCAGCAGCCAAGGATGGAAGGCGGGGGGGCAAAATGAGCAGTTCTTC | CASSQGWKAGGQNEQFF
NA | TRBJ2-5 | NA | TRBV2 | TGTGCCAGCAGTGAAGTTACAGGGTTTCAAGAGACCCAGTACTTC | CASSEVTGFQETQYF
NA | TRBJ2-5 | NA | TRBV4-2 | TGTGCCAGCAGCCAAGGGGGGAGGACCAAAGCGGGCACGCAAGAGACCCAGTACTTC | CASSQGGRTKAGTQETQYF
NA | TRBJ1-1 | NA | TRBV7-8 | TGTGCCAGCAGCTTATTGGCGGGGAACACTGAAGCTTTCTTT | CASSLLAGNTEAFF
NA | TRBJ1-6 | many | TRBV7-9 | TGTGCCAGCAGCGGCGAATCAGCGCTGAATTCACCCCTCCACTTT | CASSGESALNSPLHF
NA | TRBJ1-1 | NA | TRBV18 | TGTGCCAGCTCACCGGGGTTGACAGGAGTGAACACTGAAGCTTTCTTT | CASSPGLTGVNTEAFF
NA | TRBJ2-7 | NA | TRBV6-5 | TGTGCCAGCAGTACTCTCAGCGGTAGGCACGAGCAGTACTTC | CASSTLSGRHEQYF
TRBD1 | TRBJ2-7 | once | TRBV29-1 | TGCAGCGCCTCAGAGACAGGGGGTGGTGAGCAGTACTTC | CSASETGGGEQYF
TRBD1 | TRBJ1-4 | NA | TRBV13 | TGTGCCAGCAGTCGACAAGGGGGCTTGGATGAAAAACTGTTTTTT | CASSRQGGLDEKLFF